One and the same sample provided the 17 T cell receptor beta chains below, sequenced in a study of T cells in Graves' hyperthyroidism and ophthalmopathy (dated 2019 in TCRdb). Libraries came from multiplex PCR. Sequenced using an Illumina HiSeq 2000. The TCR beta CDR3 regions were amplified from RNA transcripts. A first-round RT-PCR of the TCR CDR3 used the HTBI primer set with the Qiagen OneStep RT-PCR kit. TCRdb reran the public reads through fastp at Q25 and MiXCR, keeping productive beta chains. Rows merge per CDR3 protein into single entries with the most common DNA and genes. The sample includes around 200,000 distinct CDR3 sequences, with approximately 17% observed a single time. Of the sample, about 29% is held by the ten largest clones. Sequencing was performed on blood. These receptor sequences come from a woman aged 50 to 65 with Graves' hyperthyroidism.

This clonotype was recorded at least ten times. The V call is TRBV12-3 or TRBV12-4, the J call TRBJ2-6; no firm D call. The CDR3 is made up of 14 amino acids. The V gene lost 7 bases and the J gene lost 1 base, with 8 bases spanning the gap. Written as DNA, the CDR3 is TGTGCCAGCACTAGTTCGTCTGGGGCCAACGTCCTGACTTTC. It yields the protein CASTSSSGANVLTF.

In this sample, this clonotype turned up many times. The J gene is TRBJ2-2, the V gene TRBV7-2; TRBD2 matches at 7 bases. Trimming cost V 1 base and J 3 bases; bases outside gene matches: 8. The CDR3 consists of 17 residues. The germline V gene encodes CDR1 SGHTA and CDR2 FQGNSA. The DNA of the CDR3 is TGTGCCAGCAGCTTAGTGGCACGGGCGGGGGACACCGGGGAGCTGTTTTTT. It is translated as CASSLVARAGDTGELFF.

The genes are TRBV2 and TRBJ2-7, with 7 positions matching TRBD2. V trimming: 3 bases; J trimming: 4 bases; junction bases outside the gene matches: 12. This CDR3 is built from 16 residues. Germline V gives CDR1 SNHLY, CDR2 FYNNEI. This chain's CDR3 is CASSDPLAASMYEQYF. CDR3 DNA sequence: TGTGCCAGCAGTGACCCTCTAGCGGCCAGTATGTACGAGCAGTACTTC.

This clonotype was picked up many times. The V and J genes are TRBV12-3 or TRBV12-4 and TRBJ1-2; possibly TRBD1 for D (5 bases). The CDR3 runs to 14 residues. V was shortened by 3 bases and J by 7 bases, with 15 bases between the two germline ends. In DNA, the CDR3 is TGTGCCAGCAGTTTGGTAGGGGACGGATTTGGCTACACCTTC. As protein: CASSLVGDGFGYTF.

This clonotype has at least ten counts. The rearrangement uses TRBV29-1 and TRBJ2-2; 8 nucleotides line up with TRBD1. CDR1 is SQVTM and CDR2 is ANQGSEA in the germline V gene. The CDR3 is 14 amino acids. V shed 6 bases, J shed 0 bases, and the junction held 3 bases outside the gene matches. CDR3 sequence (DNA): TGCAGCGTCTCAGGGGGCCCGAACACCGGGGAGCTGTTTTTT. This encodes CSVSGGPNTGELFF.

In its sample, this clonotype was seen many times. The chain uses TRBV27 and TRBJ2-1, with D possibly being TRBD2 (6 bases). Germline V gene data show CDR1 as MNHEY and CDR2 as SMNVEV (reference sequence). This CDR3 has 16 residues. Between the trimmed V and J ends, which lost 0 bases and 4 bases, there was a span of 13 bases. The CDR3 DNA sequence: TGTGCCAGCAGTTTATCCCCCCCCGCGGGATACAATGAGCAGTTCTTC. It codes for CASSLSPPAGYNEQFF.

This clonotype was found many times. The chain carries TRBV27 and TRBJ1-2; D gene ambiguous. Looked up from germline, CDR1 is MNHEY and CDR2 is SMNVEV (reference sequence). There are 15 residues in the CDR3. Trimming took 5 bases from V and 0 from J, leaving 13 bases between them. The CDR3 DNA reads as TGTGCCAGCAGTCCCCTCGTAGGGCCTAACTATGGCTACACCTTC. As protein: CASSPLVGPNYGYTF.

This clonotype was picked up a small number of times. The CDR3, as DNA: TGTGCCAGCTCACCGCCAGGGACAGGCGGGTACAATCAGCCCCAGCATTTT. As protein: CASSPPGTGGYNQPQHF. The genes are TRBV18 and TRBJ1-5, with 8 bases matching TRBD1. Germline V gene data show CDR1 as KGHSH and CDR2 as LQKENI. The CDR3 is 17 amino acids. V was pared by 3 bases and J by 3 bases, with 10 bases of the junction left unmatched.

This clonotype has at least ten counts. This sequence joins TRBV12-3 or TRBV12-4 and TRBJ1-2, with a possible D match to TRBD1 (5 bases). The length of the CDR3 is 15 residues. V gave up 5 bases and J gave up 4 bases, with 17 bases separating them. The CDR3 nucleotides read TGTGCCAGCAGTCCCTTGGGGGTGGGCATCTATGGCTACACCTTC. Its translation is CASSPLGVGIYGYTF.

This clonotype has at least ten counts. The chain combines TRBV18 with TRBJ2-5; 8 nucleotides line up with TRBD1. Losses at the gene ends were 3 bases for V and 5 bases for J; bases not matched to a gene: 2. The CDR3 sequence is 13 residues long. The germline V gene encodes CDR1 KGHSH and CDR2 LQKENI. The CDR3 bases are TGTGCCAGCTCACCGCAGGGGGCCGAGACCCAGTACTTC. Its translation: CASSPQGAETQYF.

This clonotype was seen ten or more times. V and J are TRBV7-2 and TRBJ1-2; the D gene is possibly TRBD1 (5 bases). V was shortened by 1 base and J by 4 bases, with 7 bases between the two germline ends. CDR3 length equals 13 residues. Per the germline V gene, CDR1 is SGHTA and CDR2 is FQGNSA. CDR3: CASSLEGRYGYTF. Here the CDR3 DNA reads TGTGCCAGCAGCTTAGAGGGGCGCTATGGCTACACCTTC.

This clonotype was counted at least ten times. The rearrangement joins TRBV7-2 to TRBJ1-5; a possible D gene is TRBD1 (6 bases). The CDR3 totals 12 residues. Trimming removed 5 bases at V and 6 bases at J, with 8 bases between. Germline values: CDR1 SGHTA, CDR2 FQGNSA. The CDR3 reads CASSNRAQPQHF. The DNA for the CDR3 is TGTGCCAGCAGCAACAGGGCTCAGCCCCAGCATTTT.

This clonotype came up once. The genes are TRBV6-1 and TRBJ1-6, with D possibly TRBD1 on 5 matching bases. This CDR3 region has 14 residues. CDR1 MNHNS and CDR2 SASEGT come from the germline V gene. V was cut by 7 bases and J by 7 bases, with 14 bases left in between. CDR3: CASNHDRSNSPLHF. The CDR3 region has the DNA TGTGCCAGCAACCATGACAGATCAAATTCACCCCTCCACTTT.

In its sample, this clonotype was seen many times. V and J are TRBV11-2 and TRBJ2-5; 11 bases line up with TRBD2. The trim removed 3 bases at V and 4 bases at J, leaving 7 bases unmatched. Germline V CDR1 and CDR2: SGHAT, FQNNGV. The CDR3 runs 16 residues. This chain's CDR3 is CASSFALAGGLETQYF. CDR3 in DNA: TGTGCCAGCAGCTTCGCGCTAGCGGGGGGCCTAGAGACCCAGTACTTC.

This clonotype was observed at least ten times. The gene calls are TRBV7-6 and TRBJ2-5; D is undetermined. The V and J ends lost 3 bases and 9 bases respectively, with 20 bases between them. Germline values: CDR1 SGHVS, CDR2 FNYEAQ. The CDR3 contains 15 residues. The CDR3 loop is CASSLNPVLFEAQYF. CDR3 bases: TGTGCCAGCAGCTTGAATCCAGTCCTGTTCGAGGCCCAGTACTTC.

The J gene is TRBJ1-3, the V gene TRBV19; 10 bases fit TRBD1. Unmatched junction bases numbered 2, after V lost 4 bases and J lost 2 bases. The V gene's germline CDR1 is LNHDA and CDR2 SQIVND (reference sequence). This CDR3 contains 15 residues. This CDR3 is CASSRGTGAGNTIYF. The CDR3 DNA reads TGTGCCAGTAGTAGGGGGACAGGGGCTGGAAACACCATATATTTT.

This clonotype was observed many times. This chain's CDR3 is CASSGGQGSLGFIQYF. Here the CDR3 DNA reads TGTGCCAGCAGCGGAGGACAGGGGTCGTTAGGATTCATTCAGTACTTC. This chain joins TRBV5-4 and TRBJ2-4; TRBD1 matches 9 bases. The junction had 14 bases not matched to a gene; V was cut back by 4 bases and J by 9 bases. Germline CDR1 reads SGHNT; CDR2 reads YYREEE (reference sequence). This CDR3 has 16 residues.